The clone carrying this TCR beta chain has more than one count but fewer than ten. What it binds is not known. This entry is derived from a study of human T cells and chemical hapten exposure. General study results and limits: Expanded TCRs formed significantly more large CDR3 similarity clusters than controls. Once DPC sensitization occurred, TCRs above 1 in 1000 frequency showed no change.

The time point here: patch test 1, 2 weeks after DPC sensitization. The treatment is: therapeutic diphenylcyclopropenone sensitization with weekly scalp DPC. Total RNA was isolated from unfractionated whole blood. Trimming took off 0 bases at V and 0 bases at J, with 15 bases between the two ends. Germline V gene sequence: CDR1 DFQATT, CDR2 SNEGSKA (reference sequence). The CDR3 runs to 18 residues. TCRdb passed the RACE reads through MiXCR, listing each CDR3 protein once. This sample yields roughly 120,000 distinct CDR3 sequences, of which roughly 12% are seen a single time; 1.2% to 1.5% belongs to the top ten.

Sequencing was performed on whole blood, taken in connection with sensitization to the hapten diphenylcyclopropenone (DPC). This clonotype originated in a woman between 45 and 60 years old with alopecia areata. Some clones in this sample may be carry-over from other donors' samples. This sequence joins TRBV20-1 and TRBJ2-6; the D is unclear. CDR3 residues: CSARDAHLSGSGANVLTF. The CDR3 DNA sequence: TGCAGTGCTAGAGATGCCCACCTCTCTGGCTCTGGGGCCAACGTCCTGACTTTC.